The 13 T cell receptor beta chains presented below share a single source sample, sequenced in a study of metastatic and nonmetastatic thyroid tumors. Every patient was untreated before thyroid surgery. TCRdb re-called the PCR reads via MiXCR. The table has 45,000 or so clones, 15% to 20% seen once; the top ten hold about 20%. Sample: blood. These receptors were collected from a female donor with papillary thyroid cancer or a benign thyroid nodule (not recorded which). Some clones in this sample may be carry-over from other donors' samples.

The V gene is TRBV12-3 or TRBV12-4, the J gene TRBJ1-6; D not certain. V was trimmed by 2 bases and J by 3 bases, leaving 8 bases between them. The CDR3 is 15 residues long. The DNA of the CDR3 is TGTGCCAGCAGTTTAAGGGCAGACTATAATTCACCCCTCCACTTT. Translated, it gives CASSLRADYNSPLHF.

This clone has ten or more counts. The chain carries TRBV9 and TRBJ1-1, with D uncertain. Trimming shortened V by 0 bases and J by 1 base, and 10 bases separated the two germline ends. Germline V gene data show CDR1 as SGDLS and CDR2 as YYNGEE. The CDR3 spans 15 residues. This chain's CDR3 is CASSVASRGNTEAFF. CDR3 in DNA: TGTGCCAGCAGCGTAGCTTCTCGGGGGAACACTGAAGCTTTCTTT. The full variable domain, with the rest looked up from reference TRBV9 and TRBJ1-1, is DSGVTQTPKHLITATGQRVTLRCSPRSGDLSVYWYQQSLDQGLQFLIQYYNGEERAKGNILERFSAQQFPDLHSELNLSSLELGDSALYFCASSVASRGNTEAFFGQGTRLTVV.

The sample holds a few counts of this clone. Being one base from a much bigger clone, this may be a read error. The chain recombines TRBV10-3 with TRBJ1-4; TRBD1 matches at 7 bases. The germline V gene encodes CDR1 ENHRY and CDR2 SYGVKD. The CDR3 runs to 16 residues. J was trimmed by 0 bases and V by 5 bases; bases with no gene match: 6. Written as DNA, the CDR3 is TGTGCCATCAGTCCCGACAGGGACGCAACTAATGAAAAACTGTTTTTT. It codes for CAISPDRDATNEKLFF.

This clone was seen a few times. The chain recombines TRBV6-5 with TRBJ2-1, with 8 bases matching TRBD2. This CDR3 has 16 amino acids. From germline, CDR1 is MNHEY and CDR2 SVGAGI. The trim removed 2 bases at V and 3 bases at J, leaving 6 bases unmatched. The CDR3 here is CASSYRGSGVYNEQFF. The DNA of the CDR3 is TGTGCCAGCAGTTACCGGGGTAGCGGGGTCTACAATGAGCAGTTCTTC.

The chain is built from TRBV5-1 and TRBJ1-3, with D possibly matching TRBD1 (6 bases). From germline, CDR1 is SGHRS and CDR2 YFSETQ. CDR3 length: 15 amino acids. V was shortened by 4 bases and J by 0 bases, with 11 bases between the two germline ends. Here the CDR3 DNA reads TGCGCCAGCAGCGGAACAGGGATCTCTGGAAACACCATATATTTT. Encoded protein: CASSGTGISGNTIYF.

This clone was counted ten times or more. The V call is TRBV12-3 or TRBV12-4, the J call TRBJ2-7; D unresolved. The CDR3 is 13 residues long. V lost 8 bases, J lost 2 bases, and 13 bases lay in between. CDR3 bases: TGTGCCAGCTCCTCAGATGGTACCTACGAGCAGTACTTC. Translating gives CASSSDGTYEQYF.

This clone was seen only a few times. The chain is built from TRBV6-1 and TRBJ1-2; D is uncertain. The germline CDR1 and CDR2 sequences are MNHNS and SASEGT. This CDR3 has 13 residues. V was clipped by 7 bases and J by 4 bases, with 13 bases between them. CDR3: CASKRGNAYGYTF. The CDR3 DNA is TGTGCCAGCAAAAGAGGCAACGCCTATGGCTACACCTTC.

This clone showed up just a few times. The chain joins TRBV19 to TRBJ2-1; D unresolved. The CDR3 covers 15 residues. Trimming stripped 3 bases from V and 3 bases from J, with 12 bases between. From germline, CDR1 is LNHDA and CDR2 SQIVND (reference sequence). The CDR3, as DNA: TGTGCCAGTAGTATCCTAGGACCGTACTACAATGAGCAGTTCTTC. It is translated as CASSILGPYYNEQFF.

This chain connects TRBV5-1 to TRBJ2-7, with a possible D match to TRBD1 (6 bases). The CDR3 covers 19 residues. Trimming cost V 0 bases and J 2 bases, with 24 bases left between them. Germline CDR1 and CDR2: SGHRS and YFSETQ. The CDR3: CASSLGGHTTVFKTYEQYF. As DNA, the CDR3 is TGCGCCAGCAGCTTGGGGGGGCACACGACAGTCTTCAAAACCTACGAGCAGTACTTC. Based on the CDR3 plus reference TRBV5-1 and TRBJ2-7, the full variable domain is KAGVTQTPRYLIKTRGQQVTLSCSPISGHRSVSWYQQTPGQGLQFLFEYFSETQRNKGNFPGRFSGRQFSNSRSEMNVSTLELGDSALYLCASSLGGHTTVFKTYEQYFGPGTRLTVT.

The sample holds many counts of this clone. This rearrangement joins TRBV19 to TRBJ2-1, with D possibly being TRBD2 (6 bases). Trimming took 3 bases from V and 7 from J, leaving 19 bases between them. This CDR3 region has 16 residues. Germline loops: CDR1 LNHDA, CDR2 SQIVND (reference sequence). The CDR3 DNA is TGTGCCAGTAGTATGAATCTGGGGGGTAAGGGGAATGAGCAGTTCTTC. Translating it yields CASSMNLGGKGNEQFF.

In regard to this clone: Germline and junction disagree at one end, which may indicate a read error. The J gene is TRBJ2-5, the V gene TRBV5-1; 11 nucleotides line up with TRBD2. The CDR3 length is 15 residues. Germline CDR1 and CDR2: SGHRS and YFSETQ. CDR3 bases: TGCGCCAGCAGCCAAATAGCGGGGGGGCCTGAGACCCATTACTTC. Its protein product is CASSQIAGGPETHYF.

This clone was found many times. The J gene is TRBJ2-1, the V gene TRBV20-1, with a tentative D call TRBD2 (6 bases). The V gene lost 4 bases and the J gene lost 8 bases, with 21 bases spanning the gap. The CDR3 spans 15 residues. Germline CDR1 reads DFQATT; CDR2 reads SNEGSKA (reference sequence). The CDR3 sequence is CSATGVVNGDDEQFF. CDR3 DNA: TGCAGTGCTACGGGAGTGGTAAACGGGGACGATGAGCAGTTCTTC.

This clone was counted many times. Other DNA sequences of this sample code for an identical CDR3. This chain joins TRBV5-4 and TRBJ2-5, with 10 positions matching TRBD2. V was clipped by 0 bases and J by 1 base; unmatched bases: 3. CDR3 length: 16 residues. Germline V CDR1 and CDR2: SGHNT, YYREEE (reference sequence). CDR3 residues: CASSLGASGGQETQYF. CDR3 DNA: TGTGCCAGCAGCTTGGGGGCTAGCGGGGGCCAAGAGACCCAGTACTTC. Based on the CDR3 plus reference TRBV5-4 and TRBJ2-5, the full variable domain is ETGVTQSPTHLIKTRGQQVTLRCSSQSGHNTVSWYQQALGQGPQFIFQYYREEENGRGNFPPRFSGLQFPNYSSELNVNALELDDSALYLCASSLGASGGQETQYFGPGTRLLVL.